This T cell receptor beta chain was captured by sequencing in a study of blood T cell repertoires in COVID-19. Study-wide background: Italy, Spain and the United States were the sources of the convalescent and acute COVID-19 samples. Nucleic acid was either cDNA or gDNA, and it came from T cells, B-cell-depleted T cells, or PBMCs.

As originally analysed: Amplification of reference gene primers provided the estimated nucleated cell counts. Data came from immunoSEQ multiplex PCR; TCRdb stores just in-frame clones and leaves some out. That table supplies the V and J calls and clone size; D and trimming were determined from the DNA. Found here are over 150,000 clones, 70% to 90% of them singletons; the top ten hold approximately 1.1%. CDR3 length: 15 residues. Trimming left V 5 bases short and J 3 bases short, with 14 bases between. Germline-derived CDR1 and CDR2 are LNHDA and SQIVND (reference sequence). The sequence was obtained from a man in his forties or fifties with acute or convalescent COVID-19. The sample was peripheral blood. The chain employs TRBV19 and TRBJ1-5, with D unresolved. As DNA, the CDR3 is TGTGCCAGTAGTGGAGGACTGGTTCTCAATCAGCCCCAGCATTTT. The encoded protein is CASSGGLVLNQPQHF.